Presented here are 24 T cell receptor beta chains from one specimen sequenced in a study of Graves' ophthalmopathy and Graves' hyperthyroidism (dated by TCRdb to 2016 to 2019). The sequencing machine was an Illumina HiSeq 2000. TCR beta CDR3 regions were amplified from RNA transcripts for repertoire sequencing. The first round was an RT-PCR using HTBI primers with the Qiagen OneStep RT-PCR kit, and this first round was followed by a second-round multiplex PCR, then size selection and purification. TCRdb reprocessing: public reads trimmed at Q25 with fastp, clones called with MiXCR, in-frame beta chains kept. CDR3 protein sequences are deduplicated, and each keeps its most common genes and DNA. The sample profile shows over 40,000 distinct CDR3 sequences; roughly 52% of them were found once. The top ten clonotypes cover approximately 23% of the sample. Specimen: peripheral blood. Receptor source: an adult man with Graves' ophthalmopathy.

This clonotype was found once. A junction boundary mismatches the germline segment, possibly from a read error. This rearrangement joins TRBV9 to TRBJ2-7, with D perhaps matching TRBD2 (6 bases). The length of the CDR3 is 8 residues. In germline, CDR1 is SGDLS, CDR2 YYNGEE. Here the CDR3 reads CASSGGAF. The DNA for the CDR3 is TGTGCCAGCAGCGGCGGGGCCTTC. Complete variable domain (other parts from reference TRBV9 and TRBJ2-7): DSGVTQTPKHLITATGQRVTLRCSPRSGDLSVYWYQQSLDQGLQFLIQYYNGEERAKGNILERFSAQQFPDLHSELNLSSLELGDSALYFCASSGGAFGPGTRLTVT.

The chain joins TRBV7-9 to TRBJ2-6, with D perhaps matching TRBD1 (6 bases). The germline V gene encodes CDR1 SEHNR and CDR2 FQNEAQ (reference sequence). V shed 4 bases and J shed 0 bases, with 7 bases lying between them. The CDR3 covers 15 residues. DNA for the CDR3: TGTGCCAGCAGCTGGACAGTCTCTGGGGCCAACGTCCTGACTTTC. Protein: CASSWTVSGANVLTF.

In its sample, this clonotype was seen many times. The chain couples TRBV2 to TRBJ2-2; the match to TRBD2 covers 9 bases. Germline V gene data show CDR1 as SNHLY and CDR2 as FYNNEI. The junction had 2 bases not matched to a gene; V was cut back by 5 bases and J by 1 base. CDR3 length: 15 amino acids. CDR3 amino acids: CASSTLAGNTGELFF. The CDR3 DNA is TGTGCCAGCAGTACACTAGCGGGGAACACCGGGGAGCTGTTTTTT.

This chain connects TRBV2 to TRBJ1-4; no clear D gene. Trimming left V 6 bases short and J 12 bases short, with 20 bases between. This CDR3 has 14 residues. The V gene's germline CDR1 is SNHLY and CDR2 FYNNEI. The CDR3 spells CASRGGTVNEELFF. As DNA, the CDR3 is TGTGCCAGCAGGGGCGGAACCGTTAACGAAGAACTGTTTTTT.

The V call is TRBV25-1, the J call TRBJ1-4; the D gene is possibly TRBD1 (5 bases). The CDR3 is made up of 17 amino acids. Germline CDR1 and CDR2: MGHDK and SYGVNS. The germline V and J ends were trimmed by 3 bases and 7 bases, with 21 bases remaining between them. CDR3 loop: CASSDPHPGDPSEKLFF. In DNA, the CDR3 is TGTGCCAGCAGTGATCCACACCCGGGGGACCCCAGTGAAAAACTGTTTTTT.

This clonotype was seen more than once but under ten times. The J gene is TRBJ2-7, the V gene TRBV11-2; maybe TRBD2 (5 bases). This CDR3 contains 14 residues. With 1 base removed from V and 7 bases from J, the gap between germline ends came to 14 bases. Germline V gives CDR1 SGHAT, CDR2 FQNNGV. The CDR3 protein is CASSLVASSYEQYF. CDR3 in DNA: TGTGCCAGCAGCTTAGTGGCTAGCTCGTATGAGCAGTACTTC.

On this clonotype itself: A much larger clone lies one base from this, so it may be a read error. The chain has TRBV6-5 and TRBJ1-4; D call uncertain. From germline, CDR1 is MNHEY and CDR2 SVGAGI. This CDR3 has 18 amino acids. Written as DNA, the CDR3 is TGTGCCAGCAGTTACTTCTCCCCAGTACAAACAACTAGTGAAAAACTGTTTTTT. This codes for CASSYFSPVQTTSEKLFF.

With regard to this clonotype: At one boundary the junction diverges from the germline segment, which might be a read error. The rearrangement joins TRBV20-1 to TRBJ1-2; 8 bases fit TRBD1. The CDR3 consists of 14 residues. Germline lookup yields CDR1 DFQATT and CDR2 SNEGSKA (reference sequence). CDR3 protein: CSARDEFRTGRRLF. The CDR3 bases are TGCAGTGCTAGAGATGAATTTCGGACAGGGAGACGCCTTTTC.

In this sample, this clonotype turned up many times. This chain links TRBV5-8 with TRBJ2-3; possibly TRBD2 for D (6 bases). The CDR3 is 16 amino acids. The germline V and J ends were trimmed by 0 bases and 0 bases, with 11 bases remaining between them. From germline, CDR1 is SGHTS and CDR2 YDEGEE. The CDR3 spells CASSLGLATSTDTQYF. The DNA for the CDR3 is TGTGCCAGCAGCTTGGGGCTAGCGACTAGCACAGATACGCAGTATTTT.

By sample fraction, this clonotype is medium-sized. The rearrangement uses TRBV7-8 and TRBJ2-7; D remains ambiguous. Germline-derived CDR1 and CDR2 are SGHVS and FQNEAQ. Trimming pared 5 bases from V and 9 bases from J, leaving 17 bases between. The CDR3 length is 13 residues. DNA for the CDR3: TGTGCCAGCAGCACCAGACGCGTTGTTAGGCAGTACTTC. Translating gives CASSTRRVVRQYF.

The chain employs TRBV6-1 and TRBJ1-1, with D unresolved. V was clipped by 0 bases and J by 2 bases, with 16 bases between them. CDR1 is MNHNS and CDR2 is SASEGT in the germline V gene. The CDR3 is made up of 17 amino acids. Here the CDR3 DNA reads TGTGCCAGCAGTGAAGCGCGGATAGGTGACGGTAACACTGAAGCTTTCTTT. Amino acids: CASSEARIGDGNTEAFF.

The chain carries TRBV10-3 and TRBJ1-5; D may be TRBD1 (5 bases). There are 15 residues in the CDR3. From germline, CDR1 is ENHRY and CDR2 SYGVKD. Trimming removed 2 bases from V and 11 bases from J, with 19 bases in between. The CDR3: CAISEPGLALETQHF. The CDR3 DNA follows: TGTGCCATCAGTGAGCCGGGACTAGCGTTAGAGACCCAGCATTTT.

CDR3: CAGGSVETPYNEQFF. CDR3 sequence (DNA): TGTGCCGGCGGGTCGGTGGAGACCCCTTACAATGAGCAGTTCTTC. The chain has TRBV2 and TRBJ2-1; tentative D call: TRBD2 (5 bases). V gave up 11 bases and J gave up 4 bases, with 21 bases separating them. Germline CDR1 SNHLY, CDR2 FYNNEI. The CDR3 spans 15 residues. The whole variable domain, remainder taken from reference TRBV2 and TRBJ2-1, is EPEVTQTPSHQVTQMGQEVILRCVPISNHLYFYWYRQILGQKVEFLVSFYNNEISEKSEIFDDQFSVERPDGSNFTLKIRSTKLEDSAMYFCAGGSVETPYNEQFFGPGTRLTVL.

As concerns this clonotype: Its ends do not fully match the called genes, so a read error is possible. The chain recombines TRBV10-3 with TRBJ2-2; a possible D gene is TRBD2 (5 bases). The CDR3 totals 14 residues. Germline values: CDR1 ENHRY, CDR2 SYGVKD. The CDR3 reads CAISDGRNTGELLF. In DNA form, the CDR3 reads TGTGCCATCAGTGATGGCAGAAACACCGGGGAACTGTTGTTT.

This chain uses TRBV7-6 with TRBJ2-7, with TRBD1 identical over 7 bases. CDR1 and CDR2 (germline): SGHVS, FNYEAQ. This CDR3 region has 13 residues. V lost 5 bases, J lost 4 bases, and 5 bases stayed unmatched. The CDR3 loop is CASSRMTGYEQYF. The CDR3 nucleotides are TGTGCCAGCAGCAGGATGACAGGGTACGAGCAGTACTTC.

This clonotype has just a few counts. J is TRBJ2-7 and V is TRBV30, with D tentatively TRBD1 (7 bases). There are 16 residues in the CDR3. Looked up from germline, CDR1 is GTSNPN and CDR2 is SVGIG (reference sequence). V was pared by 6 bases and J by 1 base, with 22 bases between. The CDR3 DNA reads TGTGCCTGTTCTAGGGAGGTCATACAGGGGTCCTACGAGCAGTACTTC. Protein: CACSREVIQGSYEQYF.

Note on this clonotype: A much larger clone sits a single nucleotide away, making a read error possible. This chain links TRBV11-2 with TRBJ2-1; no definite D call. Between the trimmed V and J ends, which lost 0 bases and 15 bases, there was a span of 15 bases. This CDR3 comprises 13 residues. In germline, CDR1 is SGHAT, CDR2 FQNNGV. The DNA for the CDR3 is TGTGCCAGCAGCTTAGATCAACCAAGTGGGCGGTTCTTC. It is translated as CASSLDQPSGRFF. Using reference TRBV11-2 and TRBJ2-1 for the parts outside the CDR3, the full variable domain is EAGVAQSPRYKIIEKRQSVAFWCNPISGHATLYWYQQILGQGPKLLIQFQNNGVVDDSQLPKDRFSAERLKGVDSTLKIQPAKLEDSAVYLCASSLDQPSGRFFGPGTRLTVL.

The rearrangement links TRBV20-1 to TRBJ2-7; TRBD2 matches 8 bases. This CDR3 has 15 residues. J lost 0 bases, V lost 0 bases, and 4 bases had no gene match. Germline V gives CDR1 DFQATT, CDR2 SNEGSKA (reference sequence). The CDR3 nucleotides read TGCAGTGCTAGAGACGGTAGCGGGATCTCCTACGAGCAGTACTTC. Its protein is CSARDGSGISYEQYF.

The sample holds many counts of this clonotype. J is TRBJ2-5 and V is TRBV29-1; D perhaps matches TRBD1 (6 bases). This CDR3 has 13 amino acids. The germline CDR1 and CDR2 sequences are SQVTM and ANQGSEA. The V end was cut by 4 bases, the J end by 1 base, with 10 bases between. The DNA of the CDR3 is TGCAGCGTTGCCACAGGGACCCAAGAGACCCAGTACTTC. Translating it yields CSVATGTQETQYF.

The sample holds many counts of this clonotype. CDR3 bases: TGTGCCAGCATTCTGGGACGGCTAAATGAAAAACTGTTTTTT. Translation: CASILGRLNEKLFF. This chain uses TRBV2 with TRBJ1-4; tentatively, D is TRBD1 (5 bases). Trimming pared 7 bases from V and 5 bases from J, leaving 14 bases between. The CDR3 has 14 residues. CDR1 is SNHLY, CDR2 FYNNEI, per germline.

Concerning this clonotype: A much larger clone differs from this one at a single base, so this may be a read error. No conserved phenylalanine or tryptophan is present at the end of the CDR3, so a read error is the likely explanation. The V and J genes are TRBV28 and TRBJ2-3; 8 bases match TRBD2. V lost 5 bases, J lost 1 base, and 5 bases stayed unmatched. The V gene's germline CDR1 is MDHEN and CDR2 SYDVKM. This CDR3 comprises 15 residues. CDR3 loop: CASSLSGSGTDTQYC. CDR3 DNA: TGTGCCAGCAGTCTAAGCGGGAGCGGCACAGATACGCAGTATTGT.

This clonotype came up a few times. V gene TRBV29-1 combines with J gene TRBJ2-3; no definite D call. In germline, CDR1 is SQVTM, CDR2 ANQGSEA. Between the trimmed V and J ends, which lost 4 bases and 1 base, there was a span of 15 bases. The CDR3 is made up of 15 amino acids. The CDR3 nucleotides read TGCAGCGTTGTGGGGTGTCAGAATTGCACAGATACGCAGTATTTT. Its translation: CSVVGCQNCTDTQYF.

CDR3 DNA sequence: TGTGCCACCAGTGGTCAGGGAGCCCACAATGAGCAGTTCTTC. This encodes CATSGQGAHNEQFF. The rearrangement uses TRBV24-1 and TRBJ2-1, with D possibly being TRBD1 or TRBD2 (5 bases each). The ends were cut back, 5 bases at V and 5 bases at J, with 12 bases in the middle. Germline V CDR1 and CDR2: KGHDR, SFDVKD. The length of the CDR3 is 14 residues.

The chain uses TRBV10-2 and TRBJ2-1, with D maybe TRBD2 (7 bases). From germline, CDR1 is WSHSY and CDR2 SAAADI. This CDR3 region has 15 residues. Trimming pared 1 base from V and 8 bases from J, leaving 15 bases between. The CDR3 region is CASSEFGGAVYEQFF. The CDR3 DNA is TGCGCCAGCAGTGAGTTTGGGGGGGCTGTCTATGAGCAGTTCTTC.